The 31 T cell receptor beta chains below all came from one sample that was sequenced in a study of metastatic and nonmetastatic thyroid tumors. No patient received treatment before thyroid surgery. TCRdb recomputed clones from the PCR reads via MiXCR. The data show thousands of clones, with approximately 30% seen just once and approximately 26% held by the top ten. Specimen: adjacent normal tissue. These receptors came from a female donor with papillary thyroid cancer or a benign thyroid nodule (not recorded which). Some clones in this sample may be carry-over from other donors' samples.

In DNA, the CDR3 is TGTGCCAGCAGTACCGGGGGGGATAGGGTAACTAATGAAAAACTGTTTTTT. Its translation is CASSTGGDRVTNEKLFF. This chain joins TRBV2 and TRBJ1-4, with a possible D match to TRBD1 (5 bases). V was trimmed by 5 bases and J by 1 base, leaving 17 bases between them. The CDR3 extends over 17 amino acids. CDR1 is SNHLY and CDR2 is FYNNEI in the germline V gene.

The chain links TRBV6-1 to TRBJ1-5, with D possibly TRBD1 on 5 matching bases. With 8 bases removed from V and 2 bases from J, the gap between germline ends came to 13 bases. This CDR3 has 14 amino acids. Per germline, CDR1 MNHNS and CDR2 SASEGT. CDR3 amino acids: CASEFRGRNQPQHF. The CDR3 nucleotides are TGTGCCAGCGAGTTTAGGGGCCGCAATCAGCCCCAGCATTTT.

This chain connects TRBV6-1 to TRBJ1-1; 8 bases are shared with TRBD1. Unmatched junction bases numbered 15, after V lost 7 bases and J lost 5 bases. This CDR3 is 16 amino acids long. In germline, CDR1 is MNHNS, CDR2 SASEGT. For the CDR3, the DNA is TGTGCCAGCAATAGTGGGACAGGTGCCTTTAAGACTGAAGCTTTCTTT. This gives the protein CASNSGTGAFKTEAFF.

This clone was observed a handful of times. The chain links TRBV27 to TRBJ2-7; D perhaps matches TRBD1 (6 bases). The CDR3 has 13 amino acids. CDR1 and CDR2 (germline): MNHEY, SMNVEV (reference sequence). Between the trimmed V and J ends, which lost 6 bases and 5 bases, there was a span of 14 bases. CDR3 DNA: TGTGCCAGCAGGTATGTACAGGGAGACGAGCAGTACTTC. Amino acid sequence: CASRYVQGDEQYF.

This sequence joins TRBV5-4 and TRBJ1-2, with D tentatively TRBD1 (5 bases). Germline loops: CDR1 SGHNT, CDR2 YYREEE (reference sequence). This CDR3 contains 13 residues. Trimming pared 2 bases from V and 3 bases from J, leaving 8 bases between. The CDR3 reads CASSLSQDYGYTF. CDR3 in DNA: TGTGCCAGCAGCTTATCACAGGACTATGGCTACACCTTC.

The rearrangement uses TRBV3-1 and TRBJ2-7; D unclear. With 0 bases removed from V and 0 bases from J, the gap between germline ends came to 9 bases. CDR3 size: 15 residues. CDR1 is LGHDT, CDR2 YNNKEL, per germline (reference sequence). CDR3 sequence reads: CASSQEVWPSYEQYF. The CDR3 DNA follows: TGTGCCAGCAGCCAAGAAGTCTGGCCCTCCTACGAGCAGTACTTC.

The V and J genes are TRBV10-3 and TRBJ2-1; a possible D gene is TRBD2 (7 bases). The CDR3 loop spans 15 amino acids. CDR1 and CDR2 (germline): ENHRY, SYGVKD. CDR3 coding DNA: TGTGGGTGCAGCTGGGGGCAGGGAGGGGGCAATGAGCAGTTCTTC. Its protein is CGCSWGQGGGNEQFF.

There are a few counts of this clone. The DNA for the CDR3 is TGTGCCAGCAGTTCACAGAGAAAAGCTTTCTTT. Translated, it gives CASSSQRKAFF. The gene calls are TRBV12-3 or TRBV12-4 and TRBJ1-1, with D unresolved. V lost 4 bases, J lost 9 bases, and 9 bases lay in between. The CDR3 has 11 residues.

The chain couples TRBV12-3 or TRBV12-4 to TRBJ1-1, with a tentative D call TRBD1 (5 bases). This CDR3 spans 14 amino acids. V was pared by 7 bases and J by 1 base, with 13 bases between. The CDR3: CASTKGRENTEAFF. DNA of the CDR3: TGTGCCAGCACTAAGGGACGGGAGAACACTGAAGCTTTCTTT.

The V and J genes are TRBV7-9 and TRBJ1-1; no firm D call. Per the germline V gene, CDR1 is SEHNR and CDR2 is FQNEAQ (reference sequence). Trimming shortened V by 5 bases and J by 12 bases, and 13 bases separated the two germline ends. This CDR3 has 11 amino acids. The CDR3 spells CASSLSPETFF. DNA for the CDR3: TGTGCCAGCAGCCTAAGCCCAGAGACTTTCTTT.

In its sample, this clone was seen a few times. This rearrangement joins TRBV2 to TRBJ2-3, with 7 positions matching TRBD1. This CDR3 has 14 amino acids. V shed 7 bases, J shed 0 bases, and the junction held 4 bases outside the gene matches. Germline V gene sequence: CDR1 SNHLY, CDR2 FYNNEI. The CDR3 spells CASTTGQSTDTQYF. The CDR3 DNA reads as TGTGCCAGCACCACGGGACAGAGCACAGATACGCAGTATTTT.

The CDR3 reads CSAGRREQYF. CDR3 in DNA: TGCAGTGCTGGCCGGCGCGAGCAGTACTTC. J is TRBJ2-7 and V is TRBV20-1; unclear D gene. Germline V lookup: CDR1 DFQATT, CDR2 SNEGSKA (reference sequence). Trimming pared 5 bases from V and 6 bases from J, leaving 8 bases between. The CDR3 consists of 10 residues.

This clone was recorded at least ten times. The V and J genes are TRBV18 and TRBJ1-3; 7 bases map to TRBD1. Trimming took 1 base from V and 0 from J; bases not matched to a gene: 6. In germline, CDR1 is KGHSH, CDR2 LQKENI. The CDR3 spans 17 residues. The CDR3 spells CASSPQQGINSGNTIYF. Written as DNA, the CDR3 is TGTGCCAGCTCACCACAACAGGGGATCAACTCTGGAAACACCATATATTTT.

This clone was detected only a few times. The V gene is TRBV12-3 or TRBV12-4, the J gene TRBJ1-1; TRBD1 matches 7 bases. The CDR3 runs to 13 residues. The V segment lost 6 bases and the J segment 6 bases; nucleotides outside the gene matches: 7. The CDR3 region has the DNA TGTGCCAGCAGCGTCAGGGGGTATGCTGAAGCTTTCTTT. Its translation: CASSVRGYAEAFF.

CDR3 sequence reads: CASSLQGNTGELFF. CDR3 nucleotides: TGTGCCAGCAGTTTACAGGGGAACACCGGGGAGCTGTTTTTT. The chain is built from TRBV12-3 or TRBV12-4 and TRBJ2-2; D is possibly TRBD1 (5 bases). The CDR3 is 14 residues long. V lost 2 bases and J 1 base, leaving 5 bases between the germline ends.

This clone has a handful of counts. The J gene is TRBJ1-6, the V gene TRBV6-2 or TRBV6-3; 9 nucleotides match TRBD1. Germline CDR1 and CDR2: MNHEY and SVGEGT. The V and J ends lost 6 bases and 7 bases, in that order; junction bases with no gene match: 10. This CDR3 has 16 residues. The CDR3 DNA is TGTGCCAGCAGAACCTTCGGACAGGGGACGAATTCACCCCTCCACTTT. Translating gives CASRTFGQGTNSPLHF.

V gene TRBV28 combines with J gene TRBJ1-4; perhaps TRBD1 as D (5 bases). Germline CDR1 is MDHEN and CDR2 is SYDVKM. The ends were cut back, 6 bases at V and 9 bases at J, with 17 bases in the middle. This CDR3 comprises 14 residues. The DNA of the CDR3 is TGTGCCAGCAGCGGGGCCCTACACGAACAAAAACTGTTTTTT. Amino acids: CASSGALHEQKLFF. The whole variable domain, filled in from reference TRBV28 and TRBJ1-4, reads DVKVTQSSRYLVKRTGEKVFLECVQDMDHENMFWYRQDPGLGLRLIYFSYDVKMKEKGDIPEGYSVSREKKERFSLILESASTNQTSMYLCASSGALHEQKLFFGSGTQLSVL.

This clone counts as medium-sized. V usage is TRBV5-1 and J usage is TRBJ2-2, with D hard to call. Germline-derived CDR1 and CDR2 are SGHRS and YFSETQ. This CDR3 is 15 amino acids long. Trimming removed 5 bases from V and 0 bases from J, with 11 bases in between. The CDR3 coding sequence is TGCGCCAGCAGTGACCAACCTTCGAACACCGGGGAGCTGTTTTTT. Protein: CASSDQPSNTGELFF.

This clone was found a few times. The chain recombines TRBV20-1 with TRBJ2-7, with 12 bases lining up with TRBD2. The CDR3 runs 16 residues. Germline CDR1 DFQATT, CDR2 SNEGSKA (reference sequence). V dropped 1 base and J dropped 4; count of bases not matched to a gene: 8. The CDR3 coding sequence is TGCAGTGCTAGAGTCTGGACTAGCGGGAAAGGGTACGAGCAGTACTTC. Protein product: CSARVWTSGKGYEQYF.

The chain has TRBV12-3 or TRBV12-4 and TRBJ1-1, with D possibly being TRBD1 (6 bases). CDR3 length: 15 amino acids. V shed 5 bases and J shed 1 base, with 14 bases lying between them. The CDR3 sequence: CASSPETGTNTEAFF. Written as DNA, the CDR3 is TGTGCCAGCAGTCCGGAGACAGGTACGAACACTGAAGCTTTCTTT.

Worth noting for this clone: At one end the junction does not follow the germline gene, possibly because of a read error. The chain is built from TRBV5-8 and TRBJ2-2, with D possibly matching TRBD2 (5 bases). From germline, CDR1 is SGHTS and CDR2 YDEGEE. The CDR3 length is 16 residues. CDR3 sequence: CACSLIIWEHTGEPFF. The CDR3 DNA reads as TGTGCCTGCAGCTTGATTATCTGGGAGCACACCGGGGAGCCGTTTTTT.

The V call is TRBV20-1, the J call TRBJ1-2; 9 bases match TRBD1. From germline, CDR1 is DFQATT and CDR2 SNEGSKA (reference sequence). The CDR3 loop spans 14 amino acids. V lost 3 bases, J lost 2 bases, and 4 bases stayed unmatched. In DNA, the CDR3 is TGCAGTGCTAGCGTCGGACAGGGGAACTATGGCTACACCTTC. Translation: CSASVGQGNYGYTF.

At least ten counts were recorded for this clone. The V and J genes are TRBV4-1 and TRBJ2-5; D remains unclear. The CDR3 is made up of 15 amino acids. V lost 1 base and J lost 4, with 13 bases in between. CDR1 MGHRA and CDR2 YSYEKL come from the germline V gene. The CDR3 reads CASSQGPIGGETQYF. CDR3 in DNA: TGCGCCAGCAGCCAAGGGCCGATCGGCGGAGAGACCCAGTACTTC.

This clone rates as medium-sized. The CDR3 sequence is CASTLGTTDTQYF. The CDR3 DNA reads TGTGCCAGCACCCTCGGTACCACAGATACGCAGTATTTT. This chain joins TRBV2 and TRBJ2-3; D call uncertain. Germline CDR1 is SNHLY and CDR2 is FYNNEI. With 7 bases removed from V and 2 bases from J, the gap between germline ends came to 10 bases. The CDR3 has 13 residues.

Ten or more counts support this clone. The chain is built from TRBV18 and TRBJ2-3, with TRBD2 matching 7 bases. CDR1 is KGHSH and CDR2 is LQKENI in the germline V gene. The CDR3 is made up of 14 amino acids. V shed 2 bases, J shed 9 bases, and the junction held 8 bases outside the gene matches. The CDR3 loop is CASSPTGLQLTQYF. The CDR3 DNA sequence: TGTGCCAGCTCACCAACGGGACTACAATTGACGCAGTATTTT.

This clone was counted between two and nine times. The J gene is TRBJ2-3, the V gene TRBV7-3; the D is unclear. Germline-derived CDR1 and CDR2 are SGHTA and FQGTGA. The CDR3 contains 12 residues. Trimming stripped 6 bases from V and 6 bases from J, with 10 bases between. The CDR3 sequence is CASSLPGDTQYF. CDR3 coding DNA: TGTGCCAGCAGTCTCCCCGGGGATACGCAGTATTTT.

About this clone: This likely comes from a read error, as the CDR3 has no conserved phenylalanine or tryptophan at its end. Here the CDR3 reads CASSREGGEETQYL. The CDR3 coding sequence is TGTGCCAGCAGTAGAGAGGGGGGAGAAGAGACCCAGTACTTA. The chain uses TRBV2 and TRBJ2-5; D possibly matches TRBD1 or TRBD2 (6 bases each). The V end lost 5 bases, the J end lost 3 bases, and 13 bases lay between the germline ends. Germline V gene data show CDR1 as SNHLY and CDR2 as FYNNEI. The CDR3 is 14 amino acids.

By sample share, this clone is medium-sized. The V call is TRBV2, the J call TRBJ2-6, with a possible D match to TRBD2 (6 bases). From germline, CDR1 is SNHLY and CDR2 FYNNEI. The CDR3 contains 14 residues. V gave up 6 bases and J gave up 1 base, with 7 bases separating them. The CDR3 here is CASSGGSGANVLTF. In nucleotides, the CDR3 is TGTGCCAGCAGCGGGGGATCTGGGGCCAACGTCCTGACTTTC. The full variable domain, in which reference TRBV2 and TRBJ2-6 provide the parts outside the CDR3, is EPEVTQTPSHQVTQMGQEVILRCVPISNHLYFYWYRQILGQKVEFLVSFYNNEISEKSEIFDDQFSVERPDGSNFTLKIRSTKLEDSAMYFCASSGGSGANVLTFGAGSRLTVL.

This sequence joins TRBV2 and TRBJ2-2, with D possibly being TRBD1 (6 bases). The V and J ends lost 6 bases and 0 bases respectively, with 8 bases between them. Germline assignment: CDR1 SNHLY and CDR2 FYNNEI. This CDR3 contains 14 residues. The CDR3 DNA reads as TGTGCCAGCAGGGACAGTTCGAACACCGGGGAGCTGTTTTTT. It translates to CASRDSSNTGELFF.

A note on this clone: Sequence at one end of the junction differs from germline and may be a read error. This chain uses TRBV27 with TRBJ2-7, with a tentative D call TRBD2 (7 bases). CDR3 size: 14 residues. Germline V lookup: CDR1 MNHEY, CDR2 SMNVEV (reference sequence). CDR3 DNA: TGTGCCAGCTGTTTGCGGGGGCCCACCTACGAGCAGTACTTC. Translating it yields CASCLRGPTYEQYF.

This clone was counted between two and nine times. The chain is built from TRBV19 and TRBJ1-2; D is undetermined. The germline CDR1 and CDR2 sequences are LNHDA and SQIVND (reference sequence). Trimming shortened V by 3 bases and J by 8 bases, and 13 bases separated the two germline ends. This CDR3 region has 13 residues. The CDR3 reads CASSITARSGYTF. Here the CDR3 DNA reads TGTGCCAGTAGTATTACAGCGAGGAGCGGCTACACCTTC.